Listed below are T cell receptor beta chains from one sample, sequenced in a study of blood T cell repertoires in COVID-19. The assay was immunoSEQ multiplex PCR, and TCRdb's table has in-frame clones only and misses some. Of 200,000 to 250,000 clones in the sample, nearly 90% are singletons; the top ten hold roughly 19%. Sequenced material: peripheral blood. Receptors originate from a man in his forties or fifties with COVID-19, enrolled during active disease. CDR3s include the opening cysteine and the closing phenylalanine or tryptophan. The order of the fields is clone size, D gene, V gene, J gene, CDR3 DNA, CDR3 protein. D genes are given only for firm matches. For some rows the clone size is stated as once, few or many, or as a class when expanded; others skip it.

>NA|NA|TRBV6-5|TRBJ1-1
TGTGCCAGCAGGGACACCTTCGGGAGCACTGAAGCTTTCTTT
CASRDTFGSTEAFF
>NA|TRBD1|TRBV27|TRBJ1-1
TGTGCCAGCAGTTTATGGGACAGGGACACTGAAGCTTTCTTT
CASSLWDRDTEAFF
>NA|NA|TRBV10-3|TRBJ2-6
TGTGCCATCAGTGAGTTAGGAGGCCCCTCTGGGGCCAACGTCCTGACTTTC
CAISELGGPSGANVLTF
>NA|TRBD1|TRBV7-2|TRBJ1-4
TGTGCCAGCAGCCCAGACCGGGACAGGGGTAGTGAAAAACTGTTTTTT
CASSPDRDRGSEKLFF
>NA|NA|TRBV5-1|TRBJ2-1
TGCGCCAGCCGACAGTACCAGGGGGGTAAGGAAGACAATGAGCAGTTCTTC
CASRQYQGGKEDNEQFF
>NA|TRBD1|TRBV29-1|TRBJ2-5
TGCAGCGTGGGGACAGGGGAAGAGACCCAGTACTTC
CSVGTGEETQYF
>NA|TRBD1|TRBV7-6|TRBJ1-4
TGTGCCAGCAGCTTCGGGAACCCCGGGACAGGGAATGAAAAACTGTTTTTT
CASSFGNPGTGNEKLFF
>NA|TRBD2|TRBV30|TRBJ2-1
TGTGCCTGGAGTGTTCTCACTAGCGGAGAGCAGTTCTTC
CAWSVLTSGEQFF
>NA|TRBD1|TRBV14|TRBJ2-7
TGTGCCAGCAGCCACCGGACAGGGGGACTCCACGAGCAGTACTTC
CASSHRTGGLHEQYF
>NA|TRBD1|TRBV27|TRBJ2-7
TGTGCCAGCAGTTTATCGAGGGGACAGCCTTGGGAGCAGTACTTC
CASSLSRGQPWEQYF
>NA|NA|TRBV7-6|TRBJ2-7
TGTGCCAGCAGCCTAACCCCAGAGGACGAGCAGTACTTC
CASSLTPEDEQYF
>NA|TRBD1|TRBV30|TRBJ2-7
TGTGCCTCCGACAGGGGTTTAATATACGAGCAGTACTTC
CASDRGLIYEQYF
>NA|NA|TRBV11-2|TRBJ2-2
TGTGCCAGCAGCTCAGTTAGGGGTTATTCGAACACCGGGGAGCTGTTTTTT
CASSSVRGYSNTGELFF
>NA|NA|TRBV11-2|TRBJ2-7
TGTGCCAGCAGCTTAAGGGGGGGGCCATCCTACGAGCAGTACTTC
CASSLRGGPSYEQYF
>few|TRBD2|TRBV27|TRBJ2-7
TGTGCCAGCAGTTTACGGCTAGCGGGAGGGTACGAGCAGTACTTC
CASSLRLAGGYEQYF
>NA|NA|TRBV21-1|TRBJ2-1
TGTGCCAGCAGCAAAGGCCCACTTAGACTAGCGGTTCACTACAATGAGCAGTTCTTC
CASSKGPLRLAVHYNEQFF
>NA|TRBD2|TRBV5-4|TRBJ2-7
TGTGCCAGCAGCTTGGGTCTAGCGGGAACCTACGAGCAGTACTTC
CASSLGLAGTYEQYF
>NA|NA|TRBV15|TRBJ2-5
TGTGCCACCAGCAGAGATCGACAGCAAGAGACCCAGTACTTC
CATSRDRQQETQYF
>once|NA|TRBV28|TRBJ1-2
TGTGCCAGCAGTATCACCCCCGGGTTCGGTAATGACTATGGCTACACCTTC
CASSITPGFGNDYGYTF
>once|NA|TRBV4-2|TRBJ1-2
TGTGCCAGCAGCCAAGATGTATATGGCTACACCTTC
CASSQDVYGYTF
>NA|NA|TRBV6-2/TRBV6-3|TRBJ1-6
TGTGCCAGCAGCAAGGGAGGGAATCCCTTGCTCGTCCACTTT
CASSKGGNPLLVHF
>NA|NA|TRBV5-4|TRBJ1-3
TGTGCCAGCAGCAGGCCAGGGGCTTTAGGAAACACCATATATTTT
CASSRPGALGNTIYF
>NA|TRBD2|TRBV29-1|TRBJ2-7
TGCAGCGTTCTACTAGCGGAGGGCGAGCAGTACTTC
CSVLLAEGEQYF
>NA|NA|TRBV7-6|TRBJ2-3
TGTGCCAGCAGCAAAACGGGCACAGATACGCAGTATTTT
CASSKTGTDTQYF
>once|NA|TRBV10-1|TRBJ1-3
TGCGCCAGCAGCCCGCAGAACTCTGGAAACACCATATATTTT
CASSPQNSGNTIYF
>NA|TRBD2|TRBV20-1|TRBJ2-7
TGCAGTGCTAGTATAGCGGGAGGCCTCTCCGAGCAGTACTTC
CSASIAGGLSEQYF
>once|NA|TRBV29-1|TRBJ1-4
TGCAGCGTTGGACGGAGTTCAGCTAATGAAAAACTGTTTTTT
CSVGRSSANEKLFF
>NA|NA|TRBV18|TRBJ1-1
TGTGCCAGCTCACCACCCTCGCGGCGGGACACTGAAGCTTTCTTT
CASSPPSRRDTEAFF
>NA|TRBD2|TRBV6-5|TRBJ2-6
TGTGCCAGCAGTTACGGGAGGGGCTCTGGGGCCAACGTCCTGACTTTC
CASSYGRGSGANVLTF
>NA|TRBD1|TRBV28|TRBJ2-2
TGTGCCAGCAGTTTACCGACAGGGCGGGCCGGGGAGCTGTTTTTT
CASSLPTGRAGELFF
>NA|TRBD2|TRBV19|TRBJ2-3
TGTGCCAGTAGTATAGGGACTAGCGATCTCACAGATACGCAGTATTTT
CASSIGTSDLTDTQYF
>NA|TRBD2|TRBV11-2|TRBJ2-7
TGTGCCAGCAGCTTAGATAGATCTGCGGGAGGGGCCTACGAGCAGTACTTC
CASSLDRSAGGAYEQYF
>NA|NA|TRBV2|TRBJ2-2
TGTGCCAGCAGAGGGTCGGGACTCAGCACCGGGGAGCTGTTTTTT
CASRGSGLSTGELFF
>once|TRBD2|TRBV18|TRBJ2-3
TGTGCCAGCTCACCAATTGCGGGGGGGCCGGGAGATACGCAGTATTTT
CASSPIAGGPGDTQYF